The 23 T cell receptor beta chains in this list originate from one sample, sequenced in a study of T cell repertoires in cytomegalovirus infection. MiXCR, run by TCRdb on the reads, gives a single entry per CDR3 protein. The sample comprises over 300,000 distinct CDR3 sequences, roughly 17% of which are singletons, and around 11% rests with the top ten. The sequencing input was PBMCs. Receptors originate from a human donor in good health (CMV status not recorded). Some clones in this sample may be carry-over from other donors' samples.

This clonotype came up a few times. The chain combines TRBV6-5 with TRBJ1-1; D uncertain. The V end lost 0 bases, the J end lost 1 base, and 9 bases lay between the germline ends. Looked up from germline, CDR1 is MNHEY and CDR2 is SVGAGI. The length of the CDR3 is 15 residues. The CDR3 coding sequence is TGTGCCAGCAGTTACTCCAACCCGCGGAACACTGAAGCTTTCTTT. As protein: CASSYSNPRNTEAFF.

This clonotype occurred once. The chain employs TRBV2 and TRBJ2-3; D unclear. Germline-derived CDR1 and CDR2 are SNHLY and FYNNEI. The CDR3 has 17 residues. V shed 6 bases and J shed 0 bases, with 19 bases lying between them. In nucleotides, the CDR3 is TGTGCCAGCAGGAAGGCTGGATCTACCTCTAGCACAGATACGCAGTATTTT. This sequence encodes CASRKAGSTSSTDTQYF.

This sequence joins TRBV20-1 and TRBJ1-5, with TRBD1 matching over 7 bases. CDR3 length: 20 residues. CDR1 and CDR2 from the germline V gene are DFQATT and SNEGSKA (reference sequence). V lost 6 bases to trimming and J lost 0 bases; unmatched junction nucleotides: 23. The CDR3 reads CSARGPRTGISFGSNQPQHF. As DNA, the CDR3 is TGCAGTGCCCGTGGGCCCAGGACAGGAATATCCTTCGGTAGCAATCAGCCCCAGCATTTT.

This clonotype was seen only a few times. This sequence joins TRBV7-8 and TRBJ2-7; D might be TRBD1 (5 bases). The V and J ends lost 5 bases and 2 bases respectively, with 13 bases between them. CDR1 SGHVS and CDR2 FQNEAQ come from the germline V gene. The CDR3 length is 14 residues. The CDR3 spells CASSPKDKTYEQYF. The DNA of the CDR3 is TGTGCCAGCAGCCCCAAGGACAAAACCTACGAGCAGTACTTC.

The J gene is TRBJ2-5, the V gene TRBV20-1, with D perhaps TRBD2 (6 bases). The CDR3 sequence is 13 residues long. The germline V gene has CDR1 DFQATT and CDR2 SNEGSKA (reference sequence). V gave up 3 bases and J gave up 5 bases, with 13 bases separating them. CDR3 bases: TGCAGTGCTAGTTTCAGCGCGGGGGAGACCCAGTACTTC. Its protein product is CSASFSAGETQYF.

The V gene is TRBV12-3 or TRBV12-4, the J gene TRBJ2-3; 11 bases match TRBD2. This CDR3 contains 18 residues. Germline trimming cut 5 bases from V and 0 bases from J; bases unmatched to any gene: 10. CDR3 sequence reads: CASSPTSGALVSTDTQYF. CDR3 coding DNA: TGTGCCAGCAGTCCGACTAGCGGGGCTCTCGTTAGCACAGATACGCAGTATTTT.

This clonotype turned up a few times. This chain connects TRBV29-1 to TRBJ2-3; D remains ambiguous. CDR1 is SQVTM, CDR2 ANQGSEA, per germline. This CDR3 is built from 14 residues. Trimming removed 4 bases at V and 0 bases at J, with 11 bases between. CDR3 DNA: TGCAGCGTTGCCGGGCCCGGAAGCACAGATACGCAGTATTTT. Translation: CSVAGPGSTDTQYF.

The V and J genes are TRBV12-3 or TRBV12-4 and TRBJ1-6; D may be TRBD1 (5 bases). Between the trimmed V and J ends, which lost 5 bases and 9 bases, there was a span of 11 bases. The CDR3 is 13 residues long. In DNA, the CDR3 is TGTGCCAGCAGTCCCCAGGGTACTTCACCCCTCCACTTT. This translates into CASSPQGTSPLHF.

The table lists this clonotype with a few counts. The chain's CDR3 is CSARDQGGIPLETQYF. The CDR3 DNA follows: TGCAGTGCTAGAGATCAAGGGGGAATTCCTCTAGAGACCCAGTACTTC. V and J are TRBV20-1 and TRBJ2-5; perhaps TRBD1 as D (6 bases). V was cut by 0 bases and J by 4 bases, with 18 bases left in between. The CDR3 length is 16 residues. Germline CDR1 DFQATT, CDR2 SNEGSKA (reference sequence).

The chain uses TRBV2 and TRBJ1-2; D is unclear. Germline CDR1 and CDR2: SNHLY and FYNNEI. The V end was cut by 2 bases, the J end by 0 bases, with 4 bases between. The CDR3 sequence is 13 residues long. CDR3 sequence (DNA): TGTGCCAGCAGTGAAACCCCTAACTATGGCTACACCTTC. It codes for CASSETPNYGYTF.

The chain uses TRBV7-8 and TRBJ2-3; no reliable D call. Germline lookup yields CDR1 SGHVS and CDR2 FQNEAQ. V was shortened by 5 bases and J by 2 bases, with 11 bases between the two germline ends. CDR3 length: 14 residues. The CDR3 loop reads CASSPSWLTDTQYF. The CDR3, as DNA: TGTGCCAGCAGCCCCTCGTGGCTCACAGATACGCAGTATTTT.

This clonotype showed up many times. CDR3 region: CASSLVPGKLFF. Here the CDR3 DNA reads TGTGCCAGCAGTTTAGTACCGGGGAAGCTGTTTTTT. The chain carries TRBV12-3 or TRBV12-4 and TRBJ2-2, with a tentative D call TRBD2 (5 bases). The germline V and J ends were trimmed by 1 base and 12 bases, with 9 bases remaining between them. The CDR3 is 12 amino acids.

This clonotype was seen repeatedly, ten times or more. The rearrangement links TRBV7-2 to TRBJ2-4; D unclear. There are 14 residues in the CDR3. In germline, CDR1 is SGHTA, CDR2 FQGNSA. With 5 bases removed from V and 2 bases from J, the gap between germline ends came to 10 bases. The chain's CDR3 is CASSRRSTKNIQYF. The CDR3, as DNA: TGTGCCAGCAGCCGCAGGTCGACCAAAAACATTCAGTACTTC.

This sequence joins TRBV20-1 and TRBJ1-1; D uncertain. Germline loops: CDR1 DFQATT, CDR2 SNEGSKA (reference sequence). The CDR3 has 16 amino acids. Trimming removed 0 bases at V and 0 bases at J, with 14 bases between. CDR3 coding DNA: TGCAGTGCTAGAGACGGGGTCCTAAACCTGAACACTGAAGCTTTCTTT. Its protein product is CSARDGVLNLNTEAFF.

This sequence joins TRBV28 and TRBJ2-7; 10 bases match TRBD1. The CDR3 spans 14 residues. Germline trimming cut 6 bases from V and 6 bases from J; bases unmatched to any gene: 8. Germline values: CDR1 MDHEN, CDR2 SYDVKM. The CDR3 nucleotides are TGTGCCAGCAGGGACAGACGACAGGGGGCCGAGCAGTACTTC. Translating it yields CASRDRRQGAEQYF.

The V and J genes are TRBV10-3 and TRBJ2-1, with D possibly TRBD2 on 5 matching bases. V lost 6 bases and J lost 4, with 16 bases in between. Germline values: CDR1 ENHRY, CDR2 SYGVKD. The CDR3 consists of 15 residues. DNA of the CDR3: TGTGCCATCAGCCCCGGACTCGGGGAGTACAATGAGCAGTTCTTC. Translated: CAISPGLGEYNEQFF.

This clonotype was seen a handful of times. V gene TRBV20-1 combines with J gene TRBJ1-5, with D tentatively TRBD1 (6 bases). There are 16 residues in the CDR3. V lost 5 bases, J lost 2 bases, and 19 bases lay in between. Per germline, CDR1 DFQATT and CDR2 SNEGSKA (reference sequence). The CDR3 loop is CSASPPGVSGNQPQHF. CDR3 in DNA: TGCAGTGCTTCCCCACCAGGGGTTTCGGGCAATCAGCCCCAGCATTTT.

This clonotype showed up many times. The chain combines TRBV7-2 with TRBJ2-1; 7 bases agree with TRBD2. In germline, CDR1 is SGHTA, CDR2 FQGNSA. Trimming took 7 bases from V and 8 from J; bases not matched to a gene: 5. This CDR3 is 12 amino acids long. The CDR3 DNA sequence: TGTGCCAGCAACCCCGGGGGGTATGAGCAGTTCTTC. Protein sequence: CASNPGGYEQFF.

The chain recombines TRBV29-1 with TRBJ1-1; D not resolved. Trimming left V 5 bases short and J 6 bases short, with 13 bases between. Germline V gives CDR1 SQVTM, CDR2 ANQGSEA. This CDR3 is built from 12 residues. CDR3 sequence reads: CSVPPYGPEAFF. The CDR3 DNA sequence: TGCAGCGTTCCTCCTTACGGGCCTGAAGCTTTCTTT.

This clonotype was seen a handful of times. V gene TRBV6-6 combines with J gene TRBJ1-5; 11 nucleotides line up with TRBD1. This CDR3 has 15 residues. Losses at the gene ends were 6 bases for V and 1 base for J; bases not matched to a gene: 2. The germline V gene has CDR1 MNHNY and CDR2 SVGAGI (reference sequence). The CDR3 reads CASRGTGGSNQPQHF. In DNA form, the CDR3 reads TGTGCCAGCAGGGGGACAGGGGGGAGCAATCAGCCCCAGCATTTT.

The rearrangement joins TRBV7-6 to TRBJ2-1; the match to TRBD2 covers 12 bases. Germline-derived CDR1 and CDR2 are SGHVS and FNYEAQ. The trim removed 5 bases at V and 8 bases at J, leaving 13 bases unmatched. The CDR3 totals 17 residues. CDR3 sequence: CASSQTSSGGAFDEQFF. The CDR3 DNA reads TGTGCCAGCAGCCAAACATCTAGCGGGGGGGCGTTCGATGAGCAGTTCTTC.

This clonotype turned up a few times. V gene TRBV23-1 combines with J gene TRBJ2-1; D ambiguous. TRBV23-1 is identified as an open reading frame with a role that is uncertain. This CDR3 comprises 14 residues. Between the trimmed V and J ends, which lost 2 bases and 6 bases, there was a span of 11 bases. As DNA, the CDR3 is TGCGCCAGCAGTCAAGCATGGGGAACCAATGAGCAGTTCTTC. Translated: CASSQAWGTNEQFF.

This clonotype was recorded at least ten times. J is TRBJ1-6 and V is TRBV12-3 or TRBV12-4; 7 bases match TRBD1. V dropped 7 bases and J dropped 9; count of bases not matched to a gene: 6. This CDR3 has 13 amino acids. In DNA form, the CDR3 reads TGTGCCAGCAAGGGGACAGCCAGTTCACCCCTCCACTTT. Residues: CASKGTASSPLHF.